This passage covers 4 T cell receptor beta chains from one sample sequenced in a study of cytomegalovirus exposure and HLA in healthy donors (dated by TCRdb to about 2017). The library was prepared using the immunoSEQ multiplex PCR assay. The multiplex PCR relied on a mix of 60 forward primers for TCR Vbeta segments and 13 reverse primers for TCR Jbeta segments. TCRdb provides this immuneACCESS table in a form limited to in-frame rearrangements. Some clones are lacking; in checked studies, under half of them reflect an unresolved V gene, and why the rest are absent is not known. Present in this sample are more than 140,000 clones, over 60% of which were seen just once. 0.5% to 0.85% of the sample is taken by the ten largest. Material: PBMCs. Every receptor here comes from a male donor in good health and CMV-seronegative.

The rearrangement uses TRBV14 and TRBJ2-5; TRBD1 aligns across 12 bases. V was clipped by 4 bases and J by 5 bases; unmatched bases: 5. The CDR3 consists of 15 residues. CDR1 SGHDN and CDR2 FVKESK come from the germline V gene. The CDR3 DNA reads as TGTGCCAGCAGCCCCTGGGACAGGGGGCGGGAGACCCAGTACTTC. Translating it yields CASSPWDRGRETQYF.

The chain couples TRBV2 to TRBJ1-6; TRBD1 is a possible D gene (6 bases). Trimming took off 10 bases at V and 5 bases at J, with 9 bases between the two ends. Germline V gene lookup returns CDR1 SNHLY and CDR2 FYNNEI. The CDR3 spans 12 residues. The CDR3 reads CANRQDNSPLHF. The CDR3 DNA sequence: TGTGCCAACAGACAGGATAATTCACCCCTCCACTTT. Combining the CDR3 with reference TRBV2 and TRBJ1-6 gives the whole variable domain EPEVTQTPSHQVTQMGQEVILRCVPISNHLYFYWYRQILGQKVEFLVSFYNNEISEKSEIFDDQFSVERPDGSNFTLKIRSTKLEDSAMYFCANRQDNSPLHFGNGTRLTVT.

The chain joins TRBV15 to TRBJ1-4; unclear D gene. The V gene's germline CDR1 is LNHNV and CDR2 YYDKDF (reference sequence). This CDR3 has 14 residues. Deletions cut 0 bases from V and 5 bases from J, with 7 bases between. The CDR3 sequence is CATSRDPGNEKLFF. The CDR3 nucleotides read TGTGCCACCAGCAGAGATCCCGGGAATGAAAAACTGTTTTTT.

The CDR3 sequence is CASSLIGENTEAFF. The CDR3 nucleotides are TGCGCCAGCAGCTTGATAGGGGAGAACACTGAAGCTTTCTTT. This chain joins TRBV5-1 and TRBJ1-1, with TRBD1 as a possible D gene (5 bases). Germline CDR1 reads SGHRS; CDR2 reads YFSETQ. Deletions cut 1 base from V and 1 base from J, with 8 bases between. This CDR3 has 14 amino acids.